Following are 14 T cell receptor beta chains from one sample sequenced in a study of T cells in Graves' hyperthyroidism and ophthalmopathy. Regions amplified from RNA transcripts were the TCR beta CDR3 regions. Researchers ran a first-round RT-PCR on the TCR CDR3 using the HTBI primer set. Each CDR3 protein is one row after TCRdb ran MiXCR on the multiplex PCR reads. The repertoire holds hundreds of thousands of distinct CDR3 sequences, with about 45% as singletons. The sequencing input was peripheral blood or thyroid tissue (not recorded which). These receptors were collected from an adult man with Graves' disease, either hyperthyroidism or ophthalmopathy (not recorded which).

The CDR3 loop is CASTQGRGYEQYF. The CDR3 nucleotides are TGTGCCAGCACCCAGGGGCGGGGCTACGAGCAGTACTTC. This chain links TRBV7-3 with TRBJ2-7; D possibly matches TRBD1 or TRBD2 (6 bases each). Per germline, CDR1 SGHTA and CDR2 FQGTGA. The V end was cut by 7 bases, the J end by 3 bases, with 13 bases between. The CDR3 contains 13 residues.

Here the CDR3 reads CASSDGQFTANTIYF. CDR3 sequence (DNA): TGTGCCAGCAGTGACGGACAGTTCACTGCAAACACCATATATTTT. V usage is TRBV25-1 and J usage is TRBJ1-3, with D possibly matching TRBD1 (6 bases). This CDR3 contains 15 residues. The germline V gene has CDR1 MGHDK and CDR2 SYGVNS. The V end lost 3 bases, the J end lost 6 bases, and 15 bases lay between the germline ends.

V is TRBV2 and J is TRBJ1-1, with D perhaps TRBD1 (5 bases). V was shortened by 1 base and J by 2 bases, with 11 bases between the two germline ends. Germline CDR1 and CDR2: SNHLY and FYNNEI. This CDR3 has 15 amino acids. Here the CDR3 reads CASSEVWDLNTEAFF. The CDR3 region has the DNA TGTGCCAGCAGTGAAGTATGGGACTTAAACACTGAAGCTTTCTTT.

As to this clonotype: A much larger clone lies one base from this, so it may be a read error. The chain uses TRBV24-1 and TRBJ1-5; D perhaps matches TRBD1 (6 bases). Trimming stripped 6 bases from V and 4 bases from J, with 15 bases between. From germline, CDR1 is KGHDR and CDR2 SFDVKD. The CDR3 length is 15 residues. The CDR3 DNA is TGTGCCACCAGTTATTCCGGGACATGGAATCAGCCCCAGCATTTT. This codes for CATSYSGTWNQPQHF.

The chain joins TRBV14 to TRBJ1-1; D unclear. Trimming took off 0 bases at V and 2 bases at J, with 13 bases between the two ends. This CDR3 contains 16 residues. Germline lookup yields CDR1 SGHDN and CDR2 FVKESK. The CDR3 loop reads CASSQDFRRPNTEAFF. The DNA for the CDR3 is TGTGCCAGCAGCCAAGATTTTCGGCGGCCTAACACTGAAGCTTTCTTT.

This clonotype was recorded a few times. V gene TRBV12-3 or TRBV12-4 combines with J gene TRBJ2-7; TRBD1 is a possible D gene (6 bases). V was pared by 7 bases and J by 1 base, with 11 bases between. This CDR3 is built from 13 residues. CDR3 in amino acids: CASTLDRSYEQYF. The CDR3 nucleotides are TGTGCCAGCACCCTTGACAGGTCCTACGAGCAGTACTTC.

The V gene is TRBV2, the J gene TRBJ1-5; TRBD1 aligns across 9 bases. V lost 5 bases to trimming and J lost 11 bases; unmatched junction nucleotides: 10. This CDR3 is built from 14 residues. Germline assignment: CDR1 SNHLY and CDR2 FYNNEI. DNA of the CDR3: TGTGCCAGCAGTTTACAGGGGGCAAGGGAGACCCAGCATTTT. Protein sequence: CASSLQGARETQHF.

Regarding this clonotype: The junction departs from germline at one end; a sequencing error may be responsible. The chain recombines TRBV2 with TRBJ1-5; D is possibly TRBD1 (5 bases). The germline CDR1 and CDR2 sequences are SNHLY and FYNNEI. This CDR3 spans 18 amino acids. The CDR3 here is CTSSEWGPVTHSNQPQHF. The CDR3 DNA follows: TGTACCAGCAGTGAATGGGGCCCCGTAACCCATAGCAATCAGCCCCAGCATTTT.

The rearrangement links TRBV7-3 to TRBJ1-5, with a tentative D call TRBD1 (6 bases). Germline values: CDR1 SGHTA, CDR2 FQGTGA. Trimming removed 6 bases from V and 4 bases from J, with 19 bases in between. The CDR3 runs to 16 residues. The CDR3 reads CASSENTGTSNQPQHF. The CDR3 coding sequence is TGTGCCAGCAGTGAAAATACCGGGACATCAAATCAGCCCCAGCATTTT.

This clonotype occurred many times. The chain uses TRBV20-1 and TRBJ1-1; 8 bases fit TRBD1. CDR1 DFQATT and CDR2 SNEGSKA come from the germline V gene (reference sequence). The length of the CDR3 is 12 residues. With 5 bases clipped from V and 4 bases from J, the junction kept 3 bases outside the gene matches. CDR3 sequence reads: CSARTGTTEAFF. The DNA for the CDR3 is TGCAGTGCTCGGACAGGGACCACTGAAGCTTTCTTT.

In this sample, this clonotype turned up a few times. The chain uses TRBV29-1 and TRBJ1-4, with D unresolved. Between the trimmed V and J ends, which lost 0 bases and 4 bases, there was a span of 6 bases. This CDR3 is 13 amino acids long. Germline V gene lookup returns CDR1 SQVTM and CDR2 ANQGSEA. The CDR3 sequence: CSVEEGINEKLFF. Here the CDR3 DNA reads TGCAGCGTTGAAGAAGGAATTAATGAAAAACTGTTTTTT.

This rearrangement joins TRBV25-1 to TRBJ1-6; 7 nucleotides match TRBD1. V lost 6 bases to trimming and J lost 9 bases; unmatched junction nucleotides: 8. Germline loops: CDR1 MGHDK, CDR2 SYGVNS. The CDR3 contains 14 residues. This chain's CDR3 is CASRPGTEGSPLHF. CDR3 DNA: TGTGCCAGCAGACCCGGGACAGAAGGTTCACCCCTCCACTTT.

The gene calls are TRBV7-9 and TRBJ1-2, with TRBD1 identical over 9 bases. V trimming: 7 bases; J trimming: 3 bases; junction bases outside the gene matches: 6. CDR1 and CDR2 from the germline V gene are SEHNR and FQNEAQ (reference sequence). The CDR3 is 14 residues long. The CDR3 DNA reads as TGTGCCAGCACCTCGGACAGGGGAGACTATGGCTACACCTTC. It codes for CASTSDRGDYGYTF.

V usage is TRBV25-1 and J usage is TRBJ1-6, with unresolved D. This CDR3 is 14 amino acids long. With 1 base removed from V and 10 bases from J, the gap between germline ends came to 11 bases. Germline CDR1 and CDR2: MGHDK and SYGVNS. The CDR3 DNA sequence: TGTGCCAGCAGTGAATCCTCACGACGATCACCCCTCCACTTT. Its translation is CASSESSRRSPLHF. Full variable domain (remainder filled in from reference TRBV25-1 and TRBJ1-6): EADIYQTPRYLVIGTGKKITLECSQTMGHDKMYWYQQDPGMELHLIHYSYGVNSTEKGDLSSESTVSRIRTEHFPLTLESARPSHTSQYLCASSESSRRSPLHFGNGTRLTVT.